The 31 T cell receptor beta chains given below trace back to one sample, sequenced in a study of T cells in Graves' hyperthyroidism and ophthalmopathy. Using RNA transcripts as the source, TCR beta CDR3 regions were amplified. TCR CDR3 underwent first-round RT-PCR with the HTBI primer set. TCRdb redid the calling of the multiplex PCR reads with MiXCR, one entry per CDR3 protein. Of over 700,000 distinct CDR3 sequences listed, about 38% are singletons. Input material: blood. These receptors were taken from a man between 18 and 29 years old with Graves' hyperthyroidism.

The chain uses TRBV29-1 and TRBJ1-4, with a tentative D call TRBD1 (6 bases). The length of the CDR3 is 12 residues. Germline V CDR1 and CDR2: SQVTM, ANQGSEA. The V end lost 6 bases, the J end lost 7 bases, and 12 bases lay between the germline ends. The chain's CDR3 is CSVNGGSEKLFF. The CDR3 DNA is TGCAGCGTGAATGGGGGCAGTGAAAAACTGTTTTTT.

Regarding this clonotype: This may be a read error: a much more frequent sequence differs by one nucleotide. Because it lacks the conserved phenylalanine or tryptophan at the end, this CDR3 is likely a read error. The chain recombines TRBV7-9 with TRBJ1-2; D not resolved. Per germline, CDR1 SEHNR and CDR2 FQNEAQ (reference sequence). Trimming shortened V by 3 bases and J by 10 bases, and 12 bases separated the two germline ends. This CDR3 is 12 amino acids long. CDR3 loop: CASSFLQTPYTL. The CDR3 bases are TGTGCCAGCAGCTTTCTACAGACCCCCTACACCCTC.

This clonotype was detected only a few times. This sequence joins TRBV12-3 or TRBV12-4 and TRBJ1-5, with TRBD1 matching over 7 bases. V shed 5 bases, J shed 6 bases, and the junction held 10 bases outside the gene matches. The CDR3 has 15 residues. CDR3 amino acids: CASSPQTGKGQPQHF. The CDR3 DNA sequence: TGTGCCAGCAGTCCCCAGACAGGGAAGGGTCAGCCCCAGCATTTT.

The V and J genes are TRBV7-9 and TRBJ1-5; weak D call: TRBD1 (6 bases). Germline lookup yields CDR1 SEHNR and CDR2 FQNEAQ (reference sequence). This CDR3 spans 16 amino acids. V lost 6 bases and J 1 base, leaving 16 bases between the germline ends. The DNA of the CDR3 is TGTGCCAGCAGTTCCGGGACACCGCTCAGCAATCAGCCCCAGCATTTT. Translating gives CASSSGTPLSNQPQHF.

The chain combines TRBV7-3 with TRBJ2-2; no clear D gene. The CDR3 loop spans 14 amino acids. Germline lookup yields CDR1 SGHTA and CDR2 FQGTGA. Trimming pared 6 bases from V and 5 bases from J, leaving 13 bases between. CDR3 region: CASRGKLETGELFF. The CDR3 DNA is TGTGCCAGCAGAGGGAAGTTGGAGACCGGGGAGCTGTTTTTT.

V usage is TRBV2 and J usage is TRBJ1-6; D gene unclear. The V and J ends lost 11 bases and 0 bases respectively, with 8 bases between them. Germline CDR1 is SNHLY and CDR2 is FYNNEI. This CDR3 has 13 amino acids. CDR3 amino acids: CAEQSSYNSPLHF. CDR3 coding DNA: TGTGCCGAACAGAGCTCCTATAATTCACCCCTCCACTTT.

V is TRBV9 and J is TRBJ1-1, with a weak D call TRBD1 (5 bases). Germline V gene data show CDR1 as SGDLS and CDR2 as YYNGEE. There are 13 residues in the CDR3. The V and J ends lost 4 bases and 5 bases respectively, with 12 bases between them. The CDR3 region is CASSLMRGTEAFF. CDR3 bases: TGTGCCAGCAGCCTCATGAGGGGTACTGAAGCTTTCTTT. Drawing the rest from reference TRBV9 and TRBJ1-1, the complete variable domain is DSGVTQTPKHLITATGQRVTLRCSPRSGDLSVYWYQQSLDQGLQFLIQYYNGEERAKGNILERFSAQQFPDLHSELNLSSLELGDSALYFCASSLMRGTEAFFGQGTRLTVV.

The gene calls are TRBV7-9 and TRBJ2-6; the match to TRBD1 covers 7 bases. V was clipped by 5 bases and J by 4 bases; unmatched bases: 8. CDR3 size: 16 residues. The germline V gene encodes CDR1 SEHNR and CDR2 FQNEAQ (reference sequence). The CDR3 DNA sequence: TGTGCCAGCAGCCAAGTCGACAGGGCGGGGGCCAACGTCCTGACTTTC. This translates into CASSQVDRAGANVLTF.

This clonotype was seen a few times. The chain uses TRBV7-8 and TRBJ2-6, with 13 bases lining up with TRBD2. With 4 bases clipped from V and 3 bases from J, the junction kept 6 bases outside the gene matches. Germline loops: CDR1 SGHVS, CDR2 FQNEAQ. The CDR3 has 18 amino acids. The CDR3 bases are TGTGCCAGCAGCTATGGACTAGCGGGAGAATATGGGGCCAACGTCCTGACTTTC. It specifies CASSYGLAGEYGANVLTF.

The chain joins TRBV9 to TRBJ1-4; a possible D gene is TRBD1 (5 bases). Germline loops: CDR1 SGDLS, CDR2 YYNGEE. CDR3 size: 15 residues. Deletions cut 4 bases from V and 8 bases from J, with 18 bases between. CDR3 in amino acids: CASSQVSQGGEKLFF. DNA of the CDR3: TGTGCCAGCAGCCAAGTTAGCCAGGGCGGGGAAAAACTGTTTTTT.

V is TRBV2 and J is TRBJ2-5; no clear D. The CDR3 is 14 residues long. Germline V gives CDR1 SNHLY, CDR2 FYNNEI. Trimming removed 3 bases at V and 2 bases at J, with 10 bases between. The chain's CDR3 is CASSDLEIQETQYF. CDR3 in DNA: TGTGCCAGCAGTGATTTGGAGATACAAGAGACCCAGTACTTC.

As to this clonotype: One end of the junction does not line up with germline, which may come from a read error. The CDR3 is CSVESVNEQCF. The CDR3 DNA is TGCAGCGTTGAAAGCGTGAATGAGCAGTGCTTC. The chain has TRBV29-1 and TRBJ2-7; D remains ambiguous. The CDR3 totals 11 residues. In germline, CDR1 is SQVTM, CDR2 ANQGSEA.

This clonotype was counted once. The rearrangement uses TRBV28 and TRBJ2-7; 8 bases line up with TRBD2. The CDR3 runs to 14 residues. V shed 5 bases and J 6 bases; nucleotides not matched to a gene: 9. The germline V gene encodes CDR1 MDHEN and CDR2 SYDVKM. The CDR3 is CASSVLREESEQYF. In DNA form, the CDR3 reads TGTGCCAGCAGTGTACTGCGGGAGGAAAGCGAGCAGTACTTC. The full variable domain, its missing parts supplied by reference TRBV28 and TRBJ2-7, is DVKVTQSSRYLVKRTGEKVFLECVQDMDHENMFWYRQDPGLGLRLIYFSYDVKMKEKGDIPEGYSVSREKKERFSLILESASTNQTSMYLCASSVLREESEQYFGPGTRLTVT.

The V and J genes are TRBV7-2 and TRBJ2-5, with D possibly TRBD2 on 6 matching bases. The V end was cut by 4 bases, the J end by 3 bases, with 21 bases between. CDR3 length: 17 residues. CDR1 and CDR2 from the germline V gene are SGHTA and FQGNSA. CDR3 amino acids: CASSSVAGYEMEETQYF. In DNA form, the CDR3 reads TGTGCCAGCAGCTCAGTCGCGGGATATGAGATGGAAGAGACCCAGTACTTC.

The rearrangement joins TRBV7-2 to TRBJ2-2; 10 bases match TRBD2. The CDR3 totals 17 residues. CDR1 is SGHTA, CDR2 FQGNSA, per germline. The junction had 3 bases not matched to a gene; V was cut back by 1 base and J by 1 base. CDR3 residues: CASSLVSSGGNTGELFF. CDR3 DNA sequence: TGTGCCAGCAGCTTAGTATCTAGCGGGGGGAACACCGGGGAGCTGTTTTTT.

CDR3 sequence (DNA): TGTGCCAGCAGCCAAGTAGCGAACACCGGGGAGCTGTTTTTT. It encodes CASSQVANTGELFF. V usage is TRBV14 and J usage is TRBJ2-2; D gene unclear. The V gene's germline CDR1 is SGHDN and CDR2 FVKESK. The V end lost 1 base, the J end lost 0 bases, and 3 bases lay between the germline ends. The CDR3 loop spans 14 amino acids.

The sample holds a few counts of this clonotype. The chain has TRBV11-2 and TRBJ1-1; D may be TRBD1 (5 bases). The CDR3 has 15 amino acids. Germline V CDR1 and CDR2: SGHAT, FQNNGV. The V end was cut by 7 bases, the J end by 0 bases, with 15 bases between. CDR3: CASNPRDYMNTEAFF. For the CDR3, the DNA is TGTGCCAGCAACCCCAGGGACTATATGAACACTGAAGCTTTCTTT. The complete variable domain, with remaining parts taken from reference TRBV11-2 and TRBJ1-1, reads EAGVAQSPRYKIIEKRQSVAFWCNPISGHATLYWYQQILGQGPKLLIQFQNNGVVDDSQLPKDRFSAERLKGVDSTLKIQPAKLEDSAVYLCASNPRDYMNTEAFFGQGTRLTVV.

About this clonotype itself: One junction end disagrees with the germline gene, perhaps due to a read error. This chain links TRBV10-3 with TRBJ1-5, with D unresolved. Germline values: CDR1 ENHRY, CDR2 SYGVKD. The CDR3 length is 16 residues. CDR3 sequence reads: CASSFTGVLSNQPQHF. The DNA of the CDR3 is TGTGCCAGCAGTTTCACGGGAGTGCTTAGCAATCAGCCCCAGCATTTT.

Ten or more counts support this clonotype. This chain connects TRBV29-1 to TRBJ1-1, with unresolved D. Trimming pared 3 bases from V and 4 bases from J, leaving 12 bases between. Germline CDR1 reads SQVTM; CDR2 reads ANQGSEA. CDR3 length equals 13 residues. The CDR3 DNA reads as TGCAGCGTTGATGAGGGCCCCAGCACTGAAGCTTTCTTT. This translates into CSVDEGPSTEAFF.

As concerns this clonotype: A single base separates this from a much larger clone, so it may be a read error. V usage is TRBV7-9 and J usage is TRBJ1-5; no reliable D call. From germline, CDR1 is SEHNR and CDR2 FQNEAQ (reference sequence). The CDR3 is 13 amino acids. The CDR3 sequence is CANSLAEHQPQHF. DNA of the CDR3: TGTGCCAACAGCTTAGCAGAGCATCAGCCCCAGCATTTT. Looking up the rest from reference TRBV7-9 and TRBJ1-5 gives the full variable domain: DTGVSQNPRHKITKRGQNVTFRCDPISEHNRLYWYRQTLGQGPEFLTYFQNEAQLEKSRLLSDRFSAERPKGSFSTLEIQRTEQGDSAMYLCANSLAEHQPQHFGDGTRLSIL.

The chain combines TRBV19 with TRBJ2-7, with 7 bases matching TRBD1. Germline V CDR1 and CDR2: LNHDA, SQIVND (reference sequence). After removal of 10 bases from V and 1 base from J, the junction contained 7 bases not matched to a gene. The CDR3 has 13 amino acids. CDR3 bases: TGTGCCACCCAGGGGGACAATTCCTACGAGCAGTACTTC. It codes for CATQGDNSYEQYF.

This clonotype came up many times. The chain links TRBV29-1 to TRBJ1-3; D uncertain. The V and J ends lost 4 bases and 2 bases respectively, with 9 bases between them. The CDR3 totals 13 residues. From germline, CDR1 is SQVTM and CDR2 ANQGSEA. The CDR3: CSVVVRAGNTIYF. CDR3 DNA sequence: TGCAGCGTTGTAGTTAGGGCTGGAAACACCATATATTTT.

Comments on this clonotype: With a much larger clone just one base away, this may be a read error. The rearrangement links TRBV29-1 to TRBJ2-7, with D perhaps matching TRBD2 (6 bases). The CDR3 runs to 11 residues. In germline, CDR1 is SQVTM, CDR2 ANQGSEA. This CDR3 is CGGKNLYEQYF. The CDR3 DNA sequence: TGCGGCGGGAAGAACCTTTACGAGCAGTACTTC.

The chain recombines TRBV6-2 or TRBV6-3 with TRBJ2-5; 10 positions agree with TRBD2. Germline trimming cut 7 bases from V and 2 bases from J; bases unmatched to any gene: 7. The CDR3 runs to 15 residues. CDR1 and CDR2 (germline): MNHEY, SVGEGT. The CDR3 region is CASTSGAGGQETQYF. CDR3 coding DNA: TGTGCCAGCACCTCAGGAGCGGGAGGGCAAGAGACCCAGTACTTC.

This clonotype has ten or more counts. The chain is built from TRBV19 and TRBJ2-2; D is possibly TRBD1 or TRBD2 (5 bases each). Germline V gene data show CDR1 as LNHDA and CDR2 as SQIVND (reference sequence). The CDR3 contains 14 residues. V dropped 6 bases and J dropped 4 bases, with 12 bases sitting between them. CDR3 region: CASSLRDGTGELFF. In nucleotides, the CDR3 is TGTGCCAGTAGCCTCCGGGACGGCACCGGGGAGCTGTTTTTT.

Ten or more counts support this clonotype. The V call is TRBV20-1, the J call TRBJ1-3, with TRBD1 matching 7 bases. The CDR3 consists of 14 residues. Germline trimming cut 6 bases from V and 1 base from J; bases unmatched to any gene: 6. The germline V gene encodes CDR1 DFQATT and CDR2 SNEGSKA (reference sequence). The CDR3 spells CSAVQGTSGNTIYF. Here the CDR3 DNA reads TGCAGTGCCGTACAGGGGACTTCTGGAAACACCATATATTTT.

The CDR3 region is CASSVQGAIEKLFF. CDR3 bases: TGCGCCAGCAGTGTACAGGGGGCGATTGAAAAACTGTTTTTT. This chain joins TRBV10-2 and TRBJ1-4; 9 nucleotides align to TRBD1. V lost 4 bases and J lost 7; bases outside the gene matches: 4. Germline V gene sequence: CDR1 WSHSY, CDR2 SAAADI. The CDR3 consists of 14 residues.

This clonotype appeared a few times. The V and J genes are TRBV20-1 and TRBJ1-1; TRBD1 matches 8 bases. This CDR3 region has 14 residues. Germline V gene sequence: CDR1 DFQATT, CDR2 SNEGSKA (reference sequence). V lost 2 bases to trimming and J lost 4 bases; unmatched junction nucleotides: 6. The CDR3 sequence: CSARQTTGGTEAFF. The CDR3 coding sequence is TGCAGTGCTAGACAAACCACAGGGGGCACTGAAGCTTTCTTT.

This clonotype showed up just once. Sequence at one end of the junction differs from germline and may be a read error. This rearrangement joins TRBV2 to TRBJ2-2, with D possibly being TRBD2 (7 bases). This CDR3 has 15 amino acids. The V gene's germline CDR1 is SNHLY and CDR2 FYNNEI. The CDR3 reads CASGGGRVETGEPFF. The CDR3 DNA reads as TGTGCCAGCGGGGGCGGGAGAGTTGAGACCGGGGAGCCGTTTTTT.

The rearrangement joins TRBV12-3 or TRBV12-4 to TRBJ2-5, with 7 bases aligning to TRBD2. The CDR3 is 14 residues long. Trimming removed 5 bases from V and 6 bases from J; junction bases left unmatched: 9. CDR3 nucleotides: TGTGCCAGCAGTGAGACCGGGAGGAGGAAGACCCAGTACTTC. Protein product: CASSETGRRKTQYF.

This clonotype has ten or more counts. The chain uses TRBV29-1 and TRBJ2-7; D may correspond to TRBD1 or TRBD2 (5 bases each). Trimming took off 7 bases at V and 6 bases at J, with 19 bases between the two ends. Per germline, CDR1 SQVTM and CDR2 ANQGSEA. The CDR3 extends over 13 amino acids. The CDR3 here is CSAGPGRSGEQYF. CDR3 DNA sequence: TGCAGCGCGGGGCCGGGAAGAAGCGGCGAGCAGTACTTC.